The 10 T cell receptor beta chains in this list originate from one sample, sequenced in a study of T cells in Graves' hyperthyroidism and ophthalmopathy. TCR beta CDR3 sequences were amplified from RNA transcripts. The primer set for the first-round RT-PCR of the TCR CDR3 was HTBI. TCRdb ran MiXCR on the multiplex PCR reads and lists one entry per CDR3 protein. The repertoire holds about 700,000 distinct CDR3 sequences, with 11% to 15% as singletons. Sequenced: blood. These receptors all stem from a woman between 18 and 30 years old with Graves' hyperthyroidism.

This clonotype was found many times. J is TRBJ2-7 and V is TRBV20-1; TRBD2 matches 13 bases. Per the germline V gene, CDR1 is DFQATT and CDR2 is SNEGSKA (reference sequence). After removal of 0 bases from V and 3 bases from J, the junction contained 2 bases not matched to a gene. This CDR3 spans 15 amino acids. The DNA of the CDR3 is TGCAGTGCTAGAGATACTAGCGGGGGGGACTACGAGCAGTACTTC. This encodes CSARDTSGGDYEQYF.

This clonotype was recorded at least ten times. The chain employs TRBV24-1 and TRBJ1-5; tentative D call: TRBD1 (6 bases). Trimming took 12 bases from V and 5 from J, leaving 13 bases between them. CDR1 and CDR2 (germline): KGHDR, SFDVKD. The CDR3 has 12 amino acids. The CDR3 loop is CAAQGGDQPQHF. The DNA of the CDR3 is TGTGCCGCACAGGGAGGGGATCAGCCCCAGCATTTT.

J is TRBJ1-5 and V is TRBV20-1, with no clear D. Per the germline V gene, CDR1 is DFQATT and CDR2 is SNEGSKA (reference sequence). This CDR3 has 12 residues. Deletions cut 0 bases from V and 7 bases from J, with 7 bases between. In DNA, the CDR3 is TGCAGTGCTAGAGATGGTGGGCAGCCCCAGCATTTT. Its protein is CSARDGGQPQHF.

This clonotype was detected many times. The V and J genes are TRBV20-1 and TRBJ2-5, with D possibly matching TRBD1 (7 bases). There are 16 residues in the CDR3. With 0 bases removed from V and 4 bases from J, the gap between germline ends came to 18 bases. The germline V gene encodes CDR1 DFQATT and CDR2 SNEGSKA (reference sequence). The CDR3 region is CSARDLQGGWSETQYF. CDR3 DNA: TGCAGTGCTAGAGATCTGCAGGGGGGTTGGTCAGAGACCCAGTACTTC.

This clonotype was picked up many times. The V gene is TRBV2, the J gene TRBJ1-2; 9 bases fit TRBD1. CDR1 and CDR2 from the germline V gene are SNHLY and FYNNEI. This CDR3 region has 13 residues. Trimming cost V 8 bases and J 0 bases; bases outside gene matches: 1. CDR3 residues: CASGDRANYGYTF. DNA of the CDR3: TGTGCCAGCGGGGACAGGGCTAACTATGGCTACACCTTC.

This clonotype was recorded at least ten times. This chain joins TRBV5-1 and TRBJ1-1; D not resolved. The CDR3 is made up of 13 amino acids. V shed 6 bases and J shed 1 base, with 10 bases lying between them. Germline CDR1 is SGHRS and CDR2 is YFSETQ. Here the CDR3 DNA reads TGCGCCAGCAAATACGGAGAGAACACTGAAGCTTTCTTT. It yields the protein CASKYGENTEAFF.

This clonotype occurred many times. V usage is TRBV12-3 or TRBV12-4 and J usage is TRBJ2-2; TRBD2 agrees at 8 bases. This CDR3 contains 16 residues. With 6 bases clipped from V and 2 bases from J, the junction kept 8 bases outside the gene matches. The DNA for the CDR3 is TGTGCCAGCAGCCACACTAGCGGAGTCAACACCGGGGAGCTGTTTTTT. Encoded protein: CASSHTSGVNTGELFF.

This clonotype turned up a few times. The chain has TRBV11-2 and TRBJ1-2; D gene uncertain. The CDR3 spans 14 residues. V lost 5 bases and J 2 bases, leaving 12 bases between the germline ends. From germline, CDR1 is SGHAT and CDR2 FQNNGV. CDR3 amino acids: CASSKNPRNYGYTF. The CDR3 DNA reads TGTGCCAGCAGCAAAAATCCAAGGAACTATGGCTACACCTTC. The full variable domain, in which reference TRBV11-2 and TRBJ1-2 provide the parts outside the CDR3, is EAGVAQSPRYKIIEKRQSVAFWCNPISGHATLYWYQQILGQGPKLLIQFQNNGVVDDSQLPKDRFSAERLKGVDSTLKIQPAKLEDSAVYLCASSKNPRNYGYTFGSGTRLTVV.

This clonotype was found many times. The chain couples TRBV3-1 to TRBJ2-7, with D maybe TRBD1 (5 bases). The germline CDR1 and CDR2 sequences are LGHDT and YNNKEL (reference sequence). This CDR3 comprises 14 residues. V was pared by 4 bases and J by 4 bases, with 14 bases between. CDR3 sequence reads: CASSPVGPRYEQYF. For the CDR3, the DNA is TGTGCCAGCAGCCCTGTGGGGCCTCGGTACGAGCAGTACTTC.

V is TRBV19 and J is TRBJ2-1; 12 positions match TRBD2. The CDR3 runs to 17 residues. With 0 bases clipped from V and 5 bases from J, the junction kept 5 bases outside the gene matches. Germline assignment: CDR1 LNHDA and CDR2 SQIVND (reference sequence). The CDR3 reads CASSIDPRTSGDNEQFF. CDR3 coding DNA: TGTGCCAGTAGTATAGATCCCCGGACTAGCGGGGACAATGAGCAGTTCTTC.